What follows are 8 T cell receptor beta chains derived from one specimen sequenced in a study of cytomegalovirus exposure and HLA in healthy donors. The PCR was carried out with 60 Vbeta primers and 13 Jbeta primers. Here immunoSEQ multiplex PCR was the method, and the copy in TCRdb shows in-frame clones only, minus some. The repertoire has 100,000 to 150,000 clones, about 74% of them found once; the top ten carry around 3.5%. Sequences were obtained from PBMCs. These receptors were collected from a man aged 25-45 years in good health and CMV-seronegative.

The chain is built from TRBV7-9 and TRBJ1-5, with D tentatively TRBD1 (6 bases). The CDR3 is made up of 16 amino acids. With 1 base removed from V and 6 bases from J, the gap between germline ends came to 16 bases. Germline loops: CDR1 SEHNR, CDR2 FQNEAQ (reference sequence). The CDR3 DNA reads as TGTGCCAGCAGCTTAGTGACCGGGGGCGGGAGTCAGCCCCAGCATTTT. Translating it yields CASSLVTGGGSQPQHF.

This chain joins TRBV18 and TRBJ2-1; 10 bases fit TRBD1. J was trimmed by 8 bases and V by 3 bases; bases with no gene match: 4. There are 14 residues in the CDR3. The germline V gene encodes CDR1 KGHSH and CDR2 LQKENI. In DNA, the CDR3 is TGTGCCAGCTCACCTAGACAGGGGGCGTATGAGCAGTTCTTC. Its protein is CASSPRQGAYEQFF.

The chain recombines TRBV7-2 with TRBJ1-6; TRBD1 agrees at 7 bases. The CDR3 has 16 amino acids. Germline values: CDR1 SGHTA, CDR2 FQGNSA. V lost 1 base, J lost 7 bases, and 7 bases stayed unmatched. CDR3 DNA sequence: TGTGCCAGCAGCTTAGGCACACAGGGGTCCAATTCACCCCTCCACTTT. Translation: CASSLGTQGSNSPLHF.

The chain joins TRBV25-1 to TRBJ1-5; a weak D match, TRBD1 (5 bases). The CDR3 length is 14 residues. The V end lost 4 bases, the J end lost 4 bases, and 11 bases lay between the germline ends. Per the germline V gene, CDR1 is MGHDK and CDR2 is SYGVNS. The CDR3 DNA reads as TGTGCCAGCAGTGGCACGACAGATAATCAGCCCCAGCATTTT. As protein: CASSGTTDNQPQHF. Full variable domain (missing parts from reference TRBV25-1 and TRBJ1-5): EADIYQTPRYLVIGTGKKITLECSQTMGHDKMYWYQQDPGMELHLIHYSYGVNSTEKGDLSSESTVSRIRTEHFPLTLESARPSHTSQYLCASSGTTDNQPQHFGDGTRLSIL.

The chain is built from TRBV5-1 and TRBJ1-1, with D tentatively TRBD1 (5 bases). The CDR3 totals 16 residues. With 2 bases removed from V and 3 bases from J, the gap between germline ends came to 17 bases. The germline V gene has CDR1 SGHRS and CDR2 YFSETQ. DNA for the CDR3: TGCGCCAGCAGCTTCCTGGAAAGGGCAGGGTACACTGAAGCTTTCTTT. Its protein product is CASSFLERAGYTEAFF.

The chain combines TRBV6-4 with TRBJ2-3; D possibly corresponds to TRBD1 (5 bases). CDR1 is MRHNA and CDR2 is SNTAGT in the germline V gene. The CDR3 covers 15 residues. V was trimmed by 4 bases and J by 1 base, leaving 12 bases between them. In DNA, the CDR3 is TGTGCCAGCAGTGCATCTCCACAGGGCACAGATACGCAGTATTTT. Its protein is CASSASPQGTDTQYF.

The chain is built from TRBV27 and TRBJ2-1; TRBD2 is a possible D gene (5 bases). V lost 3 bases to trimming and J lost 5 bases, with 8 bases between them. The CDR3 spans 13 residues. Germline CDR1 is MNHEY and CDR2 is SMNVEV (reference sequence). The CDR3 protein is CASSLRENNEQFF. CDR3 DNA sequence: TGTGCCAGCAGTTTGAGGGAAAACAATGAGCAGTTCTTC.

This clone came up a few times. As DNA, the CDR3 is TGTGCCAGCAGACACAGGGTAGAAGGAAACACCATATATTTT. This gives the protein CASRHRVEGNTIYF. The gene calls are TRBV6-5 and TRBJ1-3; D might be TRBD1 (6 bases). V was cut by 6 bases and J by 4 bases, with 13 bases left in between. Looked up from germline, CDR1 is MNHEY and CDR2 is SVGAGI. The length of the CDR3 is 14 residues.